This T cell receptor beta chain was profiled in a study of T cell repertoires in cytomegalovirus infection. The wider study: TCR beta signatures that were public indicated CMV infection and matching HLA type.

TCRdb itself ran the reads through MiXCR, one entry per CDR3 protein. The profile covers 200,000 to 250,000 distinct CDR3 sequences, with approximately 7% appearing a single time and around 6.5% taken by the ten largest. There are 15 residues in the CDR3. Germline CDR1 reads SGHTA; CDR2 reads FQGNSA. The germline V and J ends were trimmed by 5 bases and 7 bases, with 17 bases remaining between them. Overall study results and limits: Pooled public TCR beta family frequency picked out CMV carriers with the relevant HLA. In two of eight donors, the top clonotype was HLA-C-restricted CMV-specific.

This clonotype was counted ten times or more. Its target is not known. V usage is TRBV7-2 and J usage is TRBJ1-4; TRBD1 might be the D (5 bases). This clonotype originated in a human donor in good health (CMV status not recorded). Some clones in this sample may be carry-over from other donors' samples. The material sequenced was PBMCs. CDR3 in DNA: TGTGCCAGCAGCCGGGACCTTGGGGTCCGTGAAAAACTGTTTTTT. This gives the protein CASSRDLGVREKLFF.